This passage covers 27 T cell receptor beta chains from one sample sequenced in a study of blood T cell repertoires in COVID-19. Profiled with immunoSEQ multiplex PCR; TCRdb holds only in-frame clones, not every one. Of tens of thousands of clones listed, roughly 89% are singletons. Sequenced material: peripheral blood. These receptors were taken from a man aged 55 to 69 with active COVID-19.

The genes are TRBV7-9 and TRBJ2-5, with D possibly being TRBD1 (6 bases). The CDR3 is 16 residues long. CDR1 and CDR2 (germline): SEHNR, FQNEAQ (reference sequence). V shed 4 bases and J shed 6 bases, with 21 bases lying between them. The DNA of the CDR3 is TGTGCCAGCAGCTCAAATGCAGGGGCTTTCAGACAGACCCAGTACTTC. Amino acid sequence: CASSSNAGAFRQTQYF.

The CDR3 DNA reads TGTGCCAGCAGCCCCCTAATGGGAGGGGTCACAGATACGCAGTATTTT. It is translated as CASSPLMGGVTDTQYF. The chain joins TRBV11-1 to TRBJ2-3, with 7 bases lining up with TRBD2. This CDR3 is 16 amino acids long. V lost 5 bases to trimming and J lost 2 bases; unmatched junction nucleotides: 10. Germline CDR1 is SGHAT and CDR2 is FQDESV (reference sequence).

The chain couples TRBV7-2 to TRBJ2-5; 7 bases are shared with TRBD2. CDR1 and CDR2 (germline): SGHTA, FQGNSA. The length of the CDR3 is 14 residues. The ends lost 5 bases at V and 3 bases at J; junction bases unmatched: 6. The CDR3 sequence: CASSPGLFKETQYF. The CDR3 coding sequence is TGTGCCAGCAGCCCGGGACTATTCAAAGAGACCCAGTACTTC.

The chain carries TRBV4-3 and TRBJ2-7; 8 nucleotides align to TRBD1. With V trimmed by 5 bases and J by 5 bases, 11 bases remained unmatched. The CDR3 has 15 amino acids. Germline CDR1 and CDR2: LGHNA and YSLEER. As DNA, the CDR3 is TGCGCCAGCAGCGCAAGACAGGGGCAAGGGGACGAGCAGTACTTC. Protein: CASSARQGQGDEQYF.

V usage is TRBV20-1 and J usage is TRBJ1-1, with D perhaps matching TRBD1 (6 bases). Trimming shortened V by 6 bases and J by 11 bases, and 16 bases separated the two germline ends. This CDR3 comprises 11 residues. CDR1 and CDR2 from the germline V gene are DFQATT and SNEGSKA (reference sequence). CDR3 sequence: CSAPRGRGAFF. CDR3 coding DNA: TGCAGTGCCCCGCGGGGGAGGGGGGCTTTCTTT.

Written as DNA, the CDR3 is TGTGCCACCAGTGGAAAGGGGAATCGGGAGCAGTTCTTC. Its translation is CATSGKGNREQFF. This sequence joins TRBV24-1 and TRBJ2-1; D may be TRBD1 (5 bases). There are 13 residues in the CDR3. With 5 bases removed from V and 10 bases from J, the gap between germline ends came to 14 bases. Germline V gives CDR1 KGHDR, CDR2 SFDVKD.

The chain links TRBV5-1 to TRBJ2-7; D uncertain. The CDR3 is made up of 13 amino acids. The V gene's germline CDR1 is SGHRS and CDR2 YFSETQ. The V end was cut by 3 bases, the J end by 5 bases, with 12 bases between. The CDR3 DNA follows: TGCGCCAGCAGCTCCCCCGATCGGGACGAGCAGTACTTC. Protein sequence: CASSSPDRDEQYF.

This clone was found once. This chain's CDR3 is CASSLGLAGVEQYF. In nucleotides, the CDR3 is TGTGCCAGCAGTCTTGGACTAGCGGGAGTGGAGCAGTACTTC. The V gene is TRBV2, the J gene TRBJ2-7, with TRBD2 identical over 13 bases. CDR1 is SNHLY, CDR2 FYNNEI, per germline. V lost 5 bases to trimming and J lost 7 bases; unmatched junction nucleotides: 5. CDR3 length: 14 residues.

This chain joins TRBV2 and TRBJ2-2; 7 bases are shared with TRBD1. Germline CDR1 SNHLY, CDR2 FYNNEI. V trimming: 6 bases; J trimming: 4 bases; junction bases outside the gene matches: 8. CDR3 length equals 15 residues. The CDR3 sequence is CASRKRGPGTGELFF. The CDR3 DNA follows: TGTGCCAGCAGGAAGAGGGGGCCGGGCACCGGGGAGCTGTTTTTT.

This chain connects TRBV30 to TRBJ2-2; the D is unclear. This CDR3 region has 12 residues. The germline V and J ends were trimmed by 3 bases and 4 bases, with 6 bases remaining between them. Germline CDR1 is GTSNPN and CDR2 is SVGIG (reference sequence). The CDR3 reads CAWSQITGELFF. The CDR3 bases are TGTGCCTGGAGCCAGATCACCGGGGAGCTGTTTTTT. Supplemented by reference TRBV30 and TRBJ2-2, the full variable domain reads SQTIHQWPATLVQPVGSPLSLECTVEGTSNPNLYWYRQAAGRGLQLLFYSVGIGQISSEVPQNLSASRPQDRQFILSSKKLLLSDSGFYLCAWSQITGELFFGEGSRLTVL.

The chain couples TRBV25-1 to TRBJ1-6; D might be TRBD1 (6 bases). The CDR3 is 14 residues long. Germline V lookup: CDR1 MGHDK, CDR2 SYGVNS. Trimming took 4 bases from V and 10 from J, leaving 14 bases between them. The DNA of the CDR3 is TGTGCCAGCAGTGCGTACAGGGTAGGGTCACCCCTCCACTTT. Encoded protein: CASSAYRVGSPLHF. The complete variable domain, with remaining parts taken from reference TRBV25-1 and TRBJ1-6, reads EADIYQTPRYLVIGTGKKITLECSQTMGHDKMYWYQQDPGMELHLIHYSYGVNSTEKGDLSSESTVSRIRTEHFPLTLESARPSHTSQYLCASSAYRVGSPLHFGNGTRLTVT.

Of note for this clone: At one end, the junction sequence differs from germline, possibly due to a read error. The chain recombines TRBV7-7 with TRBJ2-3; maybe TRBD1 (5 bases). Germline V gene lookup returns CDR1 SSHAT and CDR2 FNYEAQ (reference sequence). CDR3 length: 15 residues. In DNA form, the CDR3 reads TGTGCTAGCAGCGATACCAAGGGGCCCTCAGATACGCAGTATTTT. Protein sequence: CASSDTKGPSDTQYF. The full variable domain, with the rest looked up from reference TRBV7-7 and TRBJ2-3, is GAGVSQSPRYKVTKRGQDVTLRCDPISSHATLYWYQQALGQGPEFLTYFNYEAQPDKSGLPSDRFSAERPEGSISTLTIQRTEQRDSAMYRCASSDTKGPSDTQYFGPGTRLTVL.

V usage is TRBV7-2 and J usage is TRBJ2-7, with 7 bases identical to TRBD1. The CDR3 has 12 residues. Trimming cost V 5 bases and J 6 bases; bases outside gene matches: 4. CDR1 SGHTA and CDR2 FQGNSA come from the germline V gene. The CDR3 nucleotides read TGTGCCAGCAGCCTGACAGGGCCCGAGCAGTACTTC. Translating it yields CASSLTGPEQYF.

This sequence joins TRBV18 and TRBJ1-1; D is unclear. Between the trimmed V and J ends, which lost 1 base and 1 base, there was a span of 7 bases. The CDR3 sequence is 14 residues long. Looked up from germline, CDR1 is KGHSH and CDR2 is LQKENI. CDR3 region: CASSPRQENTEAFF. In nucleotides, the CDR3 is TGTGCCAGCTCACCACGGCAGGAGAACACTGAAGCTTTCTTT.

CDR3 nucleotide sequence: TGTGCCAGCAGCCTAGCCTCCCTGGACGGTCGGAATGAGCAGTTCTTC. Its translation is CASSLASLDGRNEQFF. The chain employs TRBV7-3 and TRBJ2-1; D is possibly TRBD2 (5 bases). CDR3 length: 16 amino acids. V lost 5 bases and J 7 bases, leaving 21 bases between the germline ends. Germline V gene sequence: CDR1 SGHTA, CDR2 FQGTGA.

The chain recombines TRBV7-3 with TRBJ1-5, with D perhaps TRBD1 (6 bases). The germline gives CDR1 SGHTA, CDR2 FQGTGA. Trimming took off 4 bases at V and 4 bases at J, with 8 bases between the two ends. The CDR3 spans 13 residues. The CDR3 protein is CASSSGVNQPQHF. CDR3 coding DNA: TGTGCCAGCAGCTCAGGGGTGAATCAGCCCCAGCATTTT.

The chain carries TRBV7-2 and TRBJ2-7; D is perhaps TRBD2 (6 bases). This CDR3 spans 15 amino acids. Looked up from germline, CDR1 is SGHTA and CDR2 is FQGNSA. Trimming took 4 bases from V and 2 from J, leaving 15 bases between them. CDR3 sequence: CASSSRGLLPYEQYF. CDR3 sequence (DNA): TGTGCCAGCAGCTCAAGGGGACTGCTGCCCTACGAGCAGTACTTC. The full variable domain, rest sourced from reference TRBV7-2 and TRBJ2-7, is GAGVSQSPSNKVTEKGKDVELRCDPISGHTALYWYRQSLGQGLEFLIYFQGNSAPDKSGLPSDRFSAERTGGSVSTLTIQRTQQEDSAVYLCASSSRGLLPYEQYFGPGTRLTVT.

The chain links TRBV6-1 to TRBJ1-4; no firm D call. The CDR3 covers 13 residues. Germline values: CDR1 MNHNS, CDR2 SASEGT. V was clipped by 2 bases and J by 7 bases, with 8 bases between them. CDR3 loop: CASSESFREKLFF. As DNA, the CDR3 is TGTGCCAGCAGTGAATCCTTTCGTGAAAAACTGTTTTTT.

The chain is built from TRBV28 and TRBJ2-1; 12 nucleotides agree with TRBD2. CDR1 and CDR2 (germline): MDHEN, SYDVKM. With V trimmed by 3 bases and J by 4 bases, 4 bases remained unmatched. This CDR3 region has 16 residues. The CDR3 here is CASSLTSGGIYNEQFF. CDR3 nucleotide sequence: TGTGCCAGCAGTTTGACTAGCGGGGGTATATACAATGAGCAGTTCTTC.

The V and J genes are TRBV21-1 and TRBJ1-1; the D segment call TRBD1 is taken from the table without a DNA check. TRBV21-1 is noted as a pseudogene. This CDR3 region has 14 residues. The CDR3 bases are TGTGCCAGCAGCAAGGGCACCTCGAACACTGAAGCTTTCTTT. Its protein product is CASSKGTSNTEAFF.

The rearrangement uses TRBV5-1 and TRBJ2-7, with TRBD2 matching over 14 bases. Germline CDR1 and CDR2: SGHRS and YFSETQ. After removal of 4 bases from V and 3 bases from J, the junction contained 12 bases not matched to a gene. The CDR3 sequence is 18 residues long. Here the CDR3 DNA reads TGCGCCAGCAGCCAGGGACTAGCGGGAGTGTCGGTGGGCTACGAGCAGTACTTC. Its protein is CASSQGLAGVSVGYEQYF.

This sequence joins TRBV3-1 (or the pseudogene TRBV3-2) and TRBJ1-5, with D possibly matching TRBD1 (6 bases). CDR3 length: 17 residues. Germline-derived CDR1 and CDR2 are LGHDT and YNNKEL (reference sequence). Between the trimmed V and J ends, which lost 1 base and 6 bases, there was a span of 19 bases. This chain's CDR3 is CASSQGDGGARGQPQHF. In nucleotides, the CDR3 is TGTGCCAGCAGCCAAGGAGATGGGGGGGCTAGAGGTCAGCCCCAGCATTTT.

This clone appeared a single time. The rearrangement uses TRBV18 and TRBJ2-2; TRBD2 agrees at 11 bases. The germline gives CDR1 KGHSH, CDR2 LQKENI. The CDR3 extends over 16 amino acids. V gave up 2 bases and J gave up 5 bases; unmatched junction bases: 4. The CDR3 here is CASSPTLAGDTGELFF. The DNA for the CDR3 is TGTGCCAGCTCACCAACACTAGCGGGAGATACCGGGGAGCTGTTTTTT. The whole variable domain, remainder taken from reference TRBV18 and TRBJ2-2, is NAGVMQNPRHLVRRRGQEARLRCSPMKGHSHVYWYRQLPEEGLKFMVYLQKENIIDESGMPKERFSAEFPKEGPSILRIQQVVRGDSAAYFCASSPTLAGDTGELFFGEGSRLTVL.

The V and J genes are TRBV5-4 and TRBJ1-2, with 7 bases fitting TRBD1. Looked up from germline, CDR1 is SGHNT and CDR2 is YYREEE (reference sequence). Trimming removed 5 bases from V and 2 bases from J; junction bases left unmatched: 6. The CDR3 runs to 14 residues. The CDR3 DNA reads TGTGCCAGCAGTTACGGGACAGAGAACTATGGCTACACCTTC. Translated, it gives CASSYGTENYGYTF.

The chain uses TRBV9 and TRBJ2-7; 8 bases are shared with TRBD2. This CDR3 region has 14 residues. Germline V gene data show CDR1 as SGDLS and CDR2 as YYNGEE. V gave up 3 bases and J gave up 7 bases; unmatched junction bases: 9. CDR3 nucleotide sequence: TGTGCCAGCAGCGCCTCCCCAACTAGCGGAGAGCAGTACTTC. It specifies CASSASPTSGEQYF.

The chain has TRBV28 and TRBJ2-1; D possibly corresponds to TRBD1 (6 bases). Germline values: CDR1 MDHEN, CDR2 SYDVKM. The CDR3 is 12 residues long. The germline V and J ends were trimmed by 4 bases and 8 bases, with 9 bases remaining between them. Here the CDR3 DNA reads TGTGCCAGCAGTTCGGACAGACATGAGCAGTTCTTC. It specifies CASSSDRHEQFF.

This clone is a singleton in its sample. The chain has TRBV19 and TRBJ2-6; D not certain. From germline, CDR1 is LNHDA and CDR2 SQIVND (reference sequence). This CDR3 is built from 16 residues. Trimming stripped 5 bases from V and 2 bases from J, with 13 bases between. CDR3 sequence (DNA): TGTGCCAGTAGTCCCATGACTGTTACTGGGGCCAACGTCCTGACTTTC. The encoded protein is CASSPMTVTGANVLTF.